This T cell receptor beta chain was profiled in a study of OX40 agonist ivuxolimab in advanced cancers. Study-level findings and limits: At doses 0.1 to 3.0 mg/kg, CD4+ and CD8+ clones expanded.

From germline, CDR1 is LNHDA and CDR2 SQIVND (reference sequence). This CDR3 has 13 amino acids. Trimming pared 3 bases from V and 11 bases from J, leaving 14 bases between. To note about this clone: The target antigen is unknown.

The repertoire was sequenced with immunoSEQ multiplex PCR; TCRdb's copy has only in-frame clones and lacks some. The sample carries some 94,000 clones, roughly 89% recorded once. The receptor comes from an adult with an advanced solid tumor such as melanoma, head and neck, liver or kidney cancer. The sequenced sample was CD4+ or CD8+ T cells sorted from blood, obtained in a trial of the OX40 agonist ivuxolimab. The chain uses TRBV19 and TRBJ1-5; D is undetermined. The CDR3 loop is CASSIGPASSQHF. The DNA for the CDR3 is TGTGCCAGTAGTATTGGGCCAGCATCCTCCCAGCATTTT.